This T cell receptor (beta chain) was recovered during a study of control samples from healthy donors and cancer patients. Germline V gives CDR1 KGHSH, CDR2 LQKENI. The CDR3 sequence is 16 residues long. The V segment lost 6 bases and the J segment 5 bases; nucleotides outside the gene matches: 11. TCRdb's table, derived via immunoSEQ multiplex PCR, lists solely in-frame clones and lacks some. Among around 250,000 clones listed, roughly 82% were seen once. The sample taken for sequencing was PBMCs. The source of this sequence is an older woman with lung cancer. The J gene is TRBJ2-7, the V gene TRBV18; 12 positions agree with TRBD1. This CDR3 reads CASSPRPGQGADEQYF. The CDR3 DNA is TGTGCCAGCTCGCCCCGACCGGGACAGGGGGCGGACGAGCAGTACTTC.